This TCR beta chain came from a study of blood T cell repertoires in COVID-19. Patients at the Seattle site were enrolled during active infection and followed longitudinally. This clone has a single count. TCRdb's table, derived via immunoSEQ multiplex PCR, lists solely in-frame clones and lacks some. The data hold some 260,000 clones, with around 90% observed a single time. The source material was peripheral blood. The TCR originated in a woman in her sixties or seventies with COVID-19, enrolled during active disease.

CDR3 residues: CASGPSGGGTDTQYF. The CDR3 coding sequence is TGCGCCAGCGGGCCTAGCGGAGGAGGCACAGATACGCAGTATTTT. The rearrangement uses TRBV5-1 and TRBJ2-3; 7 bases fit TRBD2. Trimming at V came to 7 bases and at J to 1 base, leaving 9 bases not matched to a gene. The CDR3 runs to 15 residues. In germline, CDR1 is SGHRS, CDR2 YFSETQ.